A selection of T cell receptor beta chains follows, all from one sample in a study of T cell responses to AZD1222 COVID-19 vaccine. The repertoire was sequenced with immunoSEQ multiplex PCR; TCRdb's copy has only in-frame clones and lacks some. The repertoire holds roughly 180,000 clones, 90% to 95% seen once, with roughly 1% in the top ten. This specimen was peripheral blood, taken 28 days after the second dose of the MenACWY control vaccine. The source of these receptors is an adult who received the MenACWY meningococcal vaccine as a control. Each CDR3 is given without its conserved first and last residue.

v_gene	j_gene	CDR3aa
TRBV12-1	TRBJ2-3	ASSPWGSRDTQY
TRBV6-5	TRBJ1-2	ASSYGGYDYGYT
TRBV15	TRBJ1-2	ATSRDTDYGYT
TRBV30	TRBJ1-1	AWSIESNTEAF
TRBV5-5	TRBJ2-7	ASSLGHGSYEQY
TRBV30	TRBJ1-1	AWTHFGGSVTEAF
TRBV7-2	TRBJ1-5	ASSFQGTSNQPQH
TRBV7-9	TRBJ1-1	ASSLEGTRAF
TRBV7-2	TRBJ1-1	ASSLWVAGTEAF
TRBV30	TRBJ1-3	ACKQGPGNTIY
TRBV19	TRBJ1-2	ASSPGGSESNYGYT
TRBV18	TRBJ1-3	ASSLDTAPGNTIY
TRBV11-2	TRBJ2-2	ASSVRLGYTGELF
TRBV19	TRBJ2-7	ASSMWRGGQFEQY
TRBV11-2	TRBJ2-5	ASSFGRQETQY
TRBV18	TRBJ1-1	ASSPRGGGRYTEAF
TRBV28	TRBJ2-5	ASRRGVHQETQY
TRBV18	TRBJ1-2	ASSPGQRGYT